This TCR beta chain was recorded in a study of cytomegalovirus exposure and HLA in healthy donors. With regard to this clone: Its cognate antigen is unknown.

The PCR ran on 60 Vbeta and 13 Jbeta primers. This table comes from immunoSEQ multiplex PCR, and its TCRdb copy is limited to in-frame clones, with some not included. The sample holds approximately 120,000 clones, under 80% seen once. Whole-study findings and limits: Segments of the TCR beta V type were, in most cases, productive about 87% or about 30% of the time in an earlier analysis. The majority of TCR sequences were rare, yet some public TCRs appeared in many donors.

Trimming took off 7 bases at V and 2 bases at J, with 11 bases between the two ends. The germline V gene encodes CDR1 MNHNS and CDR2 SASEGT. The CDR3 is 13 residues long. This clonotype was sampled from a woman aged 45 to 65 in good health and CMV-seropositive. J is TRBJ2-5 and V is TRBV6-1; tentatively, D is TRBD1 (6 bases). Source material: PBMCs. CDR3 sequence reads: CASTRGLQETQYF. The CDR3 DNA reads TGTGCCAGCACCAGGGGCCTACAAGAGACCCAGTACTTC.